This T cell receptor beta chain was retrieved from a study of cytomegalovirus exposure and HLA in healthy donors. Background on the study: From donors who were HLA-typed, an early data release held 75 million to 85 million unique TCRs. Study-level points and caveats: There were several of the most significant clusters that appeared linked to common viral pathogens in a later analysis. From TCR beta sequences, most subjects' HLA-A and HLA-B alleles were reportedly predicted accurately.

The CDR3 is 16 amino acids. Trimming cost V 6 bases and J 7 bases, with 25 bases left between them. Per germline, CDR1 SGHKS and CDR2 YYEKEE (reference sequence). As regards this clone: Its cognate antigen is unknown.

PCR was performed using 60 Vbeta and 13 Jbeta primers. How the authors handled the data: In a later analysis, 80 million to 100 million unique TCR beta chains included roughly 11 million shared by two or more donors. Generated by immunoSEQ multiplex PCR, the TCRdb table keeps only in-frame clones and is missing some. D and trimming were read from the DNA, whereas the V and J calls and clone size are those reported in that table. Of some 210,000 clones listed, roughly four fifths are singletons. The rearrangement links TRBV5-5 to TRBJ1-1; tentatively, D is TRBD1 (6 bases). Material: PBMCs. This clonotype was obtained from a woman aged 25 to 45 in good health and CMV-seropositive. The CDR3 nucleotides read TGTGCCAGCACCCTCCTTCCCGGGACAACGGTAGGTGAAGCTTTCTTT. This codes for CASTLLPGTTVGEAFF.